The TCR beta chain under discussion was sequenced for a study of blood T cell repertoires in COVID-19. V gave up 8 bases and J gave up 1 base; unmatched junction bases: 7. Germline V gene data show CDR1 as MDHEN and CDR2 as SYDVKM. The CDR3 runs to 14 residues. Produced via immunoSEQ multiplex PCR; TCRdb's table is partial and in-frame only. Of 25,000 to 35,000 clones listed, around 80% are singletons. The material sequenced was peripheral blood. The receptor's source is an elderly woman with acute or convalescent COVID-19. V usage is TRBV28 and J usage is TRBJ2-7; 8 bases line up with TRBD2. CDR3 nucleotides: TGTGCCAGCGGATTAGCGGGACCTTCCTACGAGCAGTACTTC. Translation: CASGLAGPSYEQYF.